The T cell receptor beta chain under discussion was sequenced for a study of blood T cell repertoires in COVID-19. In germline, CDR1 is WNHNN, CDR2 SYGVQD (reference sequence). The CDR3 is 14 amino acids. V shed 10 bases and J 9 bases; nucleotides not matched to a gene: 10. The repertoire was sequenced with immunoSEQ multiplex PCR; TCRdb's copy has only in-frame clones and lacks some. Among roughly 100,000 clones, roughly 87% were seen once, and the ten largest hold more than 5%. The genes are TRBV10-1 and TRBJ1-6; 9 bases line up with TRBD1. The source is a woman between 45 and 60 years old with COVID-19, enrolled during active disease. Sequencing input: peripheral blood. The CDR3 nucleotides are TGCGCCACCTTACCGGGACAGGGCGCTTCACCCCTCCACTTT. It encodes CATLPGQGASPLHF.